This T cell receptor (beta chain) is from a study of shared clonotypes between healthy human individuals. From germline, CDR1 is MNHNS and CDR2 SASEGT. The CDR3 is 14 residues long. Trimming left V 3 bases short and J 5 bases short, with 13 bases between. Selected positively for CCR7 and CD45RO-negative, naive CD8 cells excluded terminally differentiated effector memory CD45RA+ cells. A single count supports this clone. The method was immunoSEQ multiplex PCR; TCRdb's version includes in-frame clones alone and lacks a portion of them. The sample holds around 2,000,000 clones; just over 90% are singletons and the top ten take 1.5% to 2%.

The TCR originated in a man between 18 and 35 years old in good health. Some clones in this sample may be carry-over from other donors' samples. Sequencing was done on a sample of naive CD8+ T cells from PBMCs. This chain joins TRBV6-1 and TRBJ1-2, with D unresolved. CDR3 residues: CASSEGRVWYGYTF. The DNA of the CDR3 is TGTGCCAGCAGTGAGGGGAGGGTCTGGTATGGCTACACCTTC.